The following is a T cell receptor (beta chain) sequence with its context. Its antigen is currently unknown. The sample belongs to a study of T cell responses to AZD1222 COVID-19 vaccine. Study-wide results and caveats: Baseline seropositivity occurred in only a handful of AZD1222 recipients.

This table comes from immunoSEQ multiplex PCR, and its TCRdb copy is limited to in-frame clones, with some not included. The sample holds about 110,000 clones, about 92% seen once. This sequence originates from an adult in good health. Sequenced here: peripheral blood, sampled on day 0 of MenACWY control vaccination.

The CDR3 region has the DNA TGTGCCAGCAGCGGGGAGAGCTCCTACGAGCAGTACTTC. It codes for CASSGESSYEQYF. V usage is TRBV9 and J usage is TRBJ2-7, with D possibly TRBD2 on 5 matching bases. This CDR3 is built from 13 residues. Germline assignment: CDR1 SGDLS and CDR2 YYNGEE. Trimming stripped 3 bases from V and 0 bases from J, with 7 bases between.